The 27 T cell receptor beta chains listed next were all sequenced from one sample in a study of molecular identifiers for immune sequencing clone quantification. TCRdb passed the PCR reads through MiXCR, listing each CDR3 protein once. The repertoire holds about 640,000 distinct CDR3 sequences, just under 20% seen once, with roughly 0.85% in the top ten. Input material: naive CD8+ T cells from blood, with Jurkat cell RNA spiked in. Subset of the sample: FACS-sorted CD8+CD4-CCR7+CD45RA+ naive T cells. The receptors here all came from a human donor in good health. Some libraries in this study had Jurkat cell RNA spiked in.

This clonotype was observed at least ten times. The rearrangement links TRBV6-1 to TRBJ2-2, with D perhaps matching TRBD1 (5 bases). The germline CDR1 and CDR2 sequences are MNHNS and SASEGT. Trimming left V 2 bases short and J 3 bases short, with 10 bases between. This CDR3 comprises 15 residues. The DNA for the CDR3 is TGTGCCAGCAGTGAACCCGGCAGGGACACCGGGGAGCTGTTTTTT. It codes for CASSEPGRDTGELFF.

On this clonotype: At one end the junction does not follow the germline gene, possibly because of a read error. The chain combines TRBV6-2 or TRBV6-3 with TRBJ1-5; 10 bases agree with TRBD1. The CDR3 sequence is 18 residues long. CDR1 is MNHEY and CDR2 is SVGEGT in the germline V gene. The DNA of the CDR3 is TGTGCCTGCAGGAAACTCCGGGACAGGGGTGGAATCAATCAGCCCCAGCATTTT. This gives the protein CACRKLRDRGGINQPQHF.

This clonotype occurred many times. CDR3 in amino acids: CAWSEARGNTEAFF. Here the CDR3 DNA reads TGTGCCTGGAGTGAGGCCAGGGGGAACACTGAAGCTTTCTTT. The genes are TRBV30 and TRBJ1-1; D possibly corresponds to TRBD1 (6 bases). Trimming removed 1 base from V and 1 base from J, with 10 bases in between. The CDR3 is 14 amino acids. Per germline, CDR1 GTSNPN and CDR2 SVGIG (reference sequence).

The CDR3 nucleotides read TGTGCCAGCAGCTCTCCAGGGGCGATCTATGGCTACACCTTC. It is translated as CASSSPGAIYGYTF. The chain is built from TRBV7-9 and TRBJ1-2; a possible D gene is TRBD1 (6 bases). CDR3 length: 14 amino acids. CDR1 and CDR2 (germline): SEHNR, FQNEAQ (reference sequence). V was pared by 4 bases and J by 4 bases, with 13 bases between.

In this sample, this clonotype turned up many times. CDR3 bases: TGTGCCAGCAGTATTACAGGGGGAAACTATGGCTACACCTTC. Translating gives CASSITGGNYGYTF. The chain employs TRBV12-3 or TRBV12-4 and TRBJ1-2; 8 nucleotides line up with TRBD1. The CDR3 spans 14 residues. Trimming removed 5 bases from V and 2 bases from J; junction bases left unmatched: 4.

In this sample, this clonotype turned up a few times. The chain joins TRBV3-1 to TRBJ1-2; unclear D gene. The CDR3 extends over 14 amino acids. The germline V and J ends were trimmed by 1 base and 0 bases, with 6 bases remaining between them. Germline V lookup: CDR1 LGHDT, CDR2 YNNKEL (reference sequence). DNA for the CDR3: TGTGCCAGCAGCCAAGGTATTACTAACTATGGCTACACCTTC. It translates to CASSQGITNYGYTF.

In DNA, the CDR3 is TGTGCCAGCAGCCAAGGGACAGGTTTAATAGAGACCCAGTACTTC. Protein: CASSQGTGLIETQYF. This sequence joins TRBV3-1 and TRBJ2-5, with 7 bases matching TRBD1. This CDR3 region has 15 residues. Germline V gives CDR1 LGHDT, CDR2 YNNKEL (reference sequence). Trimming took 1 base from V and 4 from J; bases not matched to a gene: 6.

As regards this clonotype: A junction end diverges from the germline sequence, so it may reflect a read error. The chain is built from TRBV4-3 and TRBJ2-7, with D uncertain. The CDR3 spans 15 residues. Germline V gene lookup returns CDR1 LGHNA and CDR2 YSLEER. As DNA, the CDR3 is TGCGCCGGCAGCCCCGCGAGGTCACTCGCCTACGAGCAGTACTTC. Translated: CAGSPARSLAYEQYF.

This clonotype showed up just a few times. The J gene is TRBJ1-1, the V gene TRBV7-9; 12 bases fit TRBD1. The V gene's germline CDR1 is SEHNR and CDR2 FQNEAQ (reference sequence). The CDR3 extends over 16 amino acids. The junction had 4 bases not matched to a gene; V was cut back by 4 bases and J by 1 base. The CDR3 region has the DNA TGTGCCAGCAGCTGGGACAGGGGGCGAAGGAACACTGAAGCTTTCTTT. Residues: CASSWDRGRRNTEAFF.

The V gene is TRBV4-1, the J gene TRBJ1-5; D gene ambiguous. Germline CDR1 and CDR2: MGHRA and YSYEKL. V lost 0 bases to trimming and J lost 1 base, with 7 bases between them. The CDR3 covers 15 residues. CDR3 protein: CASSQDSSSNQPQHF. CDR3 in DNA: TGCGCCAGCAGCCAAGATAGTTCGAGCAATCAGCCCCAGCATTTT.

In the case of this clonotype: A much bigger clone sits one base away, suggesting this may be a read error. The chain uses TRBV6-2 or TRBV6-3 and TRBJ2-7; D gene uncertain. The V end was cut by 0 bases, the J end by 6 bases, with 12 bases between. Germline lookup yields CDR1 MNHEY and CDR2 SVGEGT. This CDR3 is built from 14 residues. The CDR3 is CASSYSVKASEQYF. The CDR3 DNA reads TGTGCCAGCAGTTACTCTGTGAAGGCGTCCGAGCAGTACTTC.

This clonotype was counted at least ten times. CDR3 DNA sequence: TGTGCCAGCAGCTTAGGACTAGCGGGAGCCCATGAGCAGTTCTTC. It yields the protein CASSLGLAGAHEQFF. V is TRBV7-2 and J is TRBJ2-1; 12 nucleotides align to TRBD2. Unmatched junction bases numbered 3, after V lost 1 base and J lost 8 bases. CDR3 length: 15 amino acids. Germline-derived CDR1 and CDR2 are SGHTA and FQGNSA.

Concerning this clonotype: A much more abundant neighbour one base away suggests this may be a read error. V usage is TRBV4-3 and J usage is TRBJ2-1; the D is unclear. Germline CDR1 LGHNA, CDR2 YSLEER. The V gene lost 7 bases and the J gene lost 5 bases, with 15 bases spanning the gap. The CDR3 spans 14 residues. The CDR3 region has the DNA TGCGCCAGCAATAAGCTAGAGTATCACAATGAGCAGTTCTTC. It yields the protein CASNKLEYHNEQFF.

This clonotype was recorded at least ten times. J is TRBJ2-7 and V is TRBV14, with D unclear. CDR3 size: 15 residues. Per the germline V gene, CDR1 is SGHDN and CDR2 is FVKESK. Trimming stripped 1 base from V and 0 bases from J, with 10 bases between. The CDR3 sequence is CASSQGPLPSYEQYF. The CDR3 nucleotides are TGTGCCAGCAGCCAAGGGCCACTTCCCTCCTACGAGCAGTACTTC.

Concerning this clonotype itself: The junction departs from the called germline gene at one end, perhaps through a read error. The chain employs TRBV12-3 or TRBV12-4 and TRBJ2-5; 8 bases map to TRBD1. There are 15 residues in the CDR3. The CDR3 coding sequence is TGTGCCGGCAGTTCCGACAGGGGACCGCAAGAGACCCAGTACTTC. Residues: CAGSSDRGPQETQYF.

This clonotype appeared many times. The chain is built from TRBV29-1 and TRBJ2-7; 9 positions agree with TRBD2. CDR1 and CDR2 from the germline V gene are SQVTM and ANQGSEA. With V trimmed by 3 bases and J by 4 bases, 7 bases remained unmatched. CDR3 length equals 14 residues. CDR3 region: CSVEGLAGDYEQYF. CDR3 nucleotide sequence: TGCAGCGTTGAGGGGTTAGCGGGAGATTACGAGCAGTACTTC.

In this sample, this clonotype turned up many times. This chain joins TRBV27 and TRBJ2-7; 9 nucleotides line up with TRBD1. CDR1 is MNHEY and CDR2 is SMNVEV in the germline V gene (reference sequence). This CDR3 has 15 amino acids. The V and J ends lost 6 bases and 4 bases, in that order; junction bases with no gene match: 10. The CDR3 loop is CASSQGGQGVYEQYF. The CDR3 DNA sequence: TGTGCCAGCAGCCAAGGGGGACAGGGAGTGTACGAGCAGTACTTC.

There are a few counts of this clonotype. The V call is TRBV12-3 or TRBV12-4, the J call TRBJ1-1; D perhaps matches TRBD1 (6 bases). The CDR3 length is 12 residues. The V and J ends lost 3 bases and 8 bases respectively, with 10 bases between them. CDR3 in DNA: TGTGCCAGCAGTTTTTGGACAGAGGAAGCTTTCTTT. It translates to CASSFWTEEAFF.

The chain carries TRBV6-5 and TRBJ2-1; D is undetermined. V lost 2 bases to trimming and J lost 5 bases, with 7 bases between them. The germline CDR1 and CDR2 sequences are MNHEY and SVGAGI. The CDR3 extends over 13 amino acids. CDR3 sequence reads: CASSYGQNNEQFF. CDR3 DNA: TGTGCCAGCAGTTACGGCCAGAACAATGAGCAGTTCTTC.

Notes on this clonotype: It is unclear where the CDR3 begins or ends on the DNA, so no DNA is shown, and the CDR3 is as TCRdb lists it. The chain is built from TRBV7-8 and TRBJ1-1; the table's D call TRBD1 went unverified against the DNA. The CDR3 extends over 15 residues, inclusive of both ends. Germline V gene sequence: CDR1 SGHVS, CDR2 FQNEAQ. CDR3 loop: CASSLVAGGSAEALF.

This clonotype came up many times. DNA of the CDR3: TGTGCCAGCAGTTTTTGGTCAGGCCAAGAGACCCAGTACTTC. Translating gives CASSFWSGQETQYF. V gene TRBV28 combines with J gene TRBJ2-5; no clear D. The V end lost 3 bases, the J end lost 1 base, and 9 bases lay between the germline ends. The CDR3 spans 14 residues. Germline V gene data show CDR1 as MDHEN and CDR2 as SYDVKM.

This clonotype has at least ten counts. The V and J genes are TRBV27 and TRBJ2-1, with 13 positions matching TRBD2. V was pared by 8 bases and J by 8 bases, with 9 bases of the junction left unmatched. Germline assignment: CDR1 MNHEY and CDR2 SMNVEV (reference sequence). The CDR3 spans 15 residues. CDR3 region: CASRSGLAGPHEQFF. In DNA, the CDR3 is TGTGCCAGCCGCTCGGGACTAGCGGGACCCCATGAGCAGTTCTTC.

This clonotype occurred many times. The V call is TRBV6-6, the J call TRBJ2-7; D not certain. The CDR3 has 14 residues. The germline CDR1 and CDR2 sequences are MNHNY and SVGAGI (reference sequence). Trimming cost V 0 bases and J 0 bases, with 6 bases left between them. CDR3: CASSYSWGSYEQYF. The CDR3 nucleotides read TGTGCCAGCAGTTACTCCTGGGGCTCCTACGAGCAGTACTTC.

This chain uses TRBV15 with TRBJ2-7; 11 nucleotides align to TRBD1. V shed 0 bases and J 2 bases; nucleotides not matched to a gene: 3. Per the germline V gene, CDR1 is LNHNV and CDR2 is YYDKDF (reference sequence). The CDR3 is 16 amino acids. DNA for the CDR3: TGTGCCACCAGCAGAGATCGGGGACAGGGGGCCTACGAGCAGTACTTC. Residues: CATSRDRGQGAYEQYF. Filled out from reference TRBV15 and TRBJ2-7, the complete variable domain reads DAMVIQNPRYQVTQFGKPVTLSCSQTLNHNVMYWYQQKSSQAPKLLFHYYDKDFNNEADTPDNFQSRRPNTSFCFLDIRSPGLGDTAMYLCATSRDRGQGAYEQYFGPGTRLTVT.

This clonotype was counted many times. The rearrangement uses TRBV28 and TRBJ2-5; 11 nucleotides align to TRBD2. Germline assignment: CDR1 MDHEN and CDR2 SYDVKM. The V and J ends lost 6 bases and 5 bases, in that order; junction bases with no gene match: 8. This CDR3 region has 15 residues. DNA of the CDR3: TGTGCCAGCAGGCTTGAGGGACTAGCGGTGGAGACCCAGTACTTC. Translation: CASRLEGLAVETQYF.

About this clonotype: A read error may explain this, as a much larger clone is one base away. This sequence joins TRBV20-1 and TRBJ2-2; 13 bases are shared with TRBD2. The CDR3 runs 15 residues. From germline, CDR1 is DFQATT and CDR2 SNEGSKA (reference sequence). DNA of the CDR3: TGCAGTGCTGGGGAACTAGCGGGGGGGGCCGGGGAGCCGTTTTTT. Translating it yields CSAGELAGGAGEPFF.

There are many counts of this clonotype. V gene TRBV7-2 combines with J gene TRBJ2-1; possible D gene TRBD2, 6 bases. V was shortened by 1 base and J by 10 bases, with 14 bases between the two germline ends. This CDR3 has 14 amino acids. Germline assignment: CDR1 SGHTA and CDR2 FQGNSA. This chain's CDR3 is CASSLVGGRREQFF. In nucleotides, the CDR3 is TGTGCCAGCAGCTTAGTGGGGGGTCGGCGAGAGCAGTTCTTC.